A selection of T cell receptor beta chains follows, all from one sample in a study of early T cells in non-severe SARS-CoV-2 infection. One entry per CDR3 protein results from TCRdb running MiXCR on the 5' RACE reads. Of over 85,000 distinct CDR3 sequences in the sample, roughly 12% were seen once. The material was whole blood, obtained at baseline. The origin of the receptors is an adult who was a healthcare worker with PCR-confirmed SARS-CoV-2 infection or an uninfected control (not recorded which). Both conserved end residues are part of each CDR3. D genes are given only for firm matches. Clone size is stated in some rows and not others, as once, few, many or a class when expanded.

d_call: .
v_call: TRBV12-3/TRBV12-4
clone_size: few
j_call: TRBJ1-4
cdr3_aa: CASRAEWDEKLFF
cdr3_nt: TGTGCCAGCAGGGCAGAATGGGATGAAAAACTGTTTTTT

d_call: .
v_call: TRBV7-9
clone_size: many
j_call: TRBJ1-1
cdr3_aa: CASSSPTQLNTEAFF
cdr3_nt: TGTGCCAGCAGCTCGCCGACACAGCTGAACACTGAAGCTTTCTTT

d_call: TRBD2
v_call: TRBV5-1
clone_size: .
j_call: TRBJ2-7
cdr3_aa: CASSLTPDRGAYEQYF
cdr3_nt: TGCGCCAGCAGCCTAACCCCCGATCGGGGGGCCTACGAGCAGTACTTC

d_call: TRBD2
v_call: TRBV4-2
clone_size: .
j_call: TRBJ2-7
cdr3_aa: CASSHGLAGGKDEQYF
cdr3_nt: TGTGCCAGCAGCCATGGATTAGCGGGAGGGAAGGACGAGCAGTACTTC

d_call: TRBD2
v_call: TRBV7-2
clone_size: few
j_call: TRBJ2-5
cdr3_aa: CASSPRLAEETQYF
cdr3_nt: TGTGCCAGCAGCCCTAGACTAGCGGAAGAGACCCAGTACTTC

d_call: .
v_call: TRBV7-2
clone_size: few
j_call: TRBJ2-1
cdr3_aa: CASSFNRNNEQFF
cdr3_nt: TGTGCCAGCAGCTTTAATAGGAACAATGAGCAGTTCTTC

d_call: .
v_call: TRBV20-1
clone_size: many
j_call: TRBJ2-5
cdr3_aa: CSARDVRTSETQYF
cdr3_nt: TGCAGTGCTAGAGACGTTAGGACCTCAGAGACCCAGTACTTC

d_call: .
v_call: TRBV9
clone_size: .
j_call: TRBJ1-2
cdr3_aa: CASSPREGRAYGYTF
cdr3_nt: TGTGCCAGCAGCCCCCGGGAAGGGCGGGCCTATGGCTACACCTTC

d_call: TRBD1
v_call: TRBV4-2
clone_size: few
j_call: TRBJ2-7
cdr3_aa: CASSQVPAGTVDYEQYF
cdr3_nt: TGTGCCAGCAGCCAAGTCCCCGCCGGGACAGTTGACTACGAGCAGTACTTC

d_call: .
v_call: TRBV2
clone_size: few
j_call: TRBJ1-2
cdr3_aa: CASSERSGYTF
cdr3_nt: TGTGCCAGCAGTGAACGGAGTGGCTACACCTTC

d_call: TRBD1
v_call: TRBV29-1
clone_size: .
j_call: TRBJ2-3
cdr3_aa: CSVQGPRGNTQYF
cdr3_nt: TGCAGCGTACAGGGGCCTAGAGGCAATACGCAGTATTTT

d_call: .
v_call: TRBV28
clone_size: few
j_call: TRBJ2-1
cdr3_aa: CASSWTLSSYNEQFF
cdr3_nt: TGTGCCAGCAGTTGGACGTTGAGCTCCTACAATGAGCAGTTCTTC

d_call: TRBD1
v_call: TRBV7-9
clone_size: many
j_call: TRBJ1-2
cdr3_aa: CASSLTGEGGYTF
cdr3_nt: TGTGCCAGCAGCTTAACAGGGGAGGGTGGCTACACCTTC

d_call: TRBD2
v_call: TRBV4-1
clone_size: few
j_call: TRBJ2-5
cdr3_aa: CASSQRTSAETQYF
cdr3_nt: TGCGCCAGCAGCCAGAGGACTAGCGCCGAGACCCAGTACTTC

d_call: .
v_call: TRBV2
clone_size: .
j_call: TRBJ2-1
cdr3_aa: CASSDGSYNEQFF
cdr3_nt: TGTGCCAGCAGTGACGGCAGCTACAATGAGCAGTTCTTC

d_call: TRBD2
v_call: TRBV7-2
clone_size: .
j_call: TRBJ2-5
cdr3_aa: CASSLAGSGGETQYF
cdr3_nt: TGTGCCAGCAGCCTAGCGGGCTCTGGGGGGGAGACCCAGTACTTC

d_call: .
v_call: TRBV19
clone_size: many
j_call: TRBJ2-7
cdr3_aa: CASSDRPYEQYF
cdr3_nt: TGTGCCAGCTCAGACAGGCCCTACGAGCAGTACTTC

d_call: .
v_call: TRBV5-1
clone_size: many
j_call: TRBJ1-1
cdr3_aa: CASSYPTSAEAFF
cdr3_nt: TGCGCCAGCAGCTACCCCACCTCCGCTGAAGCTTTCTTT

d_call: .
v_call: TRBV7-2
clone_size: few
j_call: TRBJ1-2
cdr3_aa: CASSRQGQGGYGYTF
cdr3_nt: TGTGCCAGCAGCCGCCAGGGGCAGGGCGGATATGGCTACACCTTC

d_call: .
v_call: TRBV7-2
clone_size: many
j_call: TRBJ1-1
cdr3_aa: CASSFANTEAFF
cdr3_nt: TGTGCCAGCAGCTTTGCGAACACTGAAGCTTTCTTT

d_call: .
v_call: TRBV5-6
clone_size: .
j_call: TRBJ1-1
cdr3_aa: CASSLAGGRPNTEAFF
cdr3_nt: TGTGCCAGCAGCTTGGCCGGGGGCAGACCTAACACTGAAGCTTTCTTT

d_call: TRBD1
v_call: TRBV28
clone_size: .
j_call: TRBJ1-5
cdr3_aa: CASRLTGYNQPQHF
cdr3_nt: TGTGCCAGCAGGCTGACAGGGTACAATCAGCCCCAGCATTTT

d_call: TRBD2
v_call: TRBV4-1
clone_size: .
j_call: TRBJ2-3
cdr3_aa: CASSYGLAGSGGDTQYF
cdr3_nt: TGCGCCAGCAGCTACGGACTAGCGGGGTCCGGGGGGGATACGCAGTATTTT

d_call: .
v_call: TRBV18
clone_size: few
j_call: TRBJ2-7
cdr3_aa: CASSPGAADEQYF
cdr3_nt: TGTGCCAGCTCACCCGGGGCTGCTGACGAGCAGTACTTC

d_call: .
v_call: TRBV7-9
clone_size: .
j_call: TRBJ1-6
cdr3_aa: CASSLALSGPLHF
cdr3_nt: TGTGCCAGCAGCTTAGCCCTATCAGGCCCCCTCCACTTT

d_call: .
v_call: TRBV20-1
clone_size: .
j_call: TRBJ2-1
cdr3_aa: CSATAHSTIYNEQFF
cdr3_nt: TGCAGTGCTACAGCTCATTCTACCATATACAATGAGCAGTTCTTC

d_call: .
v_call: TRBV19
clone_size: few
j_call: TRBJ2-1
cdr3_aa: CASSVATAYNEQFF
cdr3_nt: TGTGCCAGTAGCGTCGCTACGGCCTACAATGAGCAGTTCTTC

d_call: .
v_call: TRBV19
clone_size: many
j_call: TRBJ2-7
cdr3_aa: CASSPRTATYEQYF
cdr3_nt: TGTGCCAGTAGTCCCCGGACGGCCACCTACGAGCAGTACTTC

d_call: .
v_call: TRBV7-9
clone_size: .
j_call: TRBJ2-7
cdr3_aa: CASSPGDRDSYEQYF
cdr3_nt: TGTGCCAGCAGCCCGGGGGACAGAGACTCCTACGAGCAGTACTTC

d_call: TRBD1
v_call: TRBV28
clone_size: few
j_call: TRBJ1-2
cdr3_aa: CASSVPGQNGYTF
cdr3_nt: TGTGCCAGCAGTGTCCCGGGACAGAATGGCTACACCTTC

d_call: TRBD1
v_call: TRBV15
clone_size: many
j_call: TRBJ1-5
cdr3_aa: CATGQARNQPQHF
cdr3_nt: TGTGCCACCGGACAGGCCCGGAATCAGCCCCAGCATTTT

d_call: TRBD1
v_call: TRBV24-1
clone_size: many
j_call: TRBJ1-1
cdr3_aa: CATSDGDRGSTGDTEAFF
cdr3_nt: TGTGCCACCAGTGATGGGGACAGGGGATCGACGGGGGACACTGAAGCTTTCTTT

d_call: TRBD2
v_call: TRBV27
clone_size: few
j_call: TRBJ2-1
cdr3_aa: CASSFHGGLRYNEQFF
cdr3_nt: TGTGCCAGCAGTTTTCACGGGGGACTACGATACAATGAGCAGTTCTTC

d_call: TRBD2
v_call: TRBV28
clone_size: many
j_call: TRBJ2-1
cdr3_aa: CASSLSRTSGSSRFF
cdr3_nt: TGTGCCAGCAGTTTATCCCGGACTAGCGGGAGTTCACGGTTCTTC

d_call: .
v_call: TRBV7-3
clone_size: few
j_call: TRBJ2-2
cdr3_aa: CASSLNGVNTGELFF
cdr3_nt: TGTGCCAGCAGCTTAAACGGCGTGAACACCGGGGAGCTGTTTTTT

d_call: .
v_call: TRBV11-2
clone_size: .
j_call: TRBJ2-7
cdr3_aa: CASSRVQGKHEQYF
cdr3_nt: TGTGCCAGCAGTCGGGTGCAGGGGAAGCACGAGCAGTACTTC

d_call: .
v_call: TRBV27
clone_size: many
j_call: TRBJ1-2
cdr3_aa: CASSLSLMWGRDYGYTF
cdr3_nt: TGTGCCAGCAGTTTGAGTTTAATGTGGGGTCGGGACTATGGCTACACCTTC

d_call: .
v_call: TRBV2
clone_size: many
j_call: TRBJ2-1
cdr3_aa: CASIGSPANNEQFF
cdr3_nt: TGTGCCAGCATCGGCTCCCCCGCCAACAATGAGCAGTTCTTC

d_call: .
v_call: TRBV29-1
clone_size: many
j_call: TRBJ2-5
cdr3_aa: CSVERTGGETQYF
cdr3_nt: TGCAGCGTTGAACGGACGGGGGGCGAGACCCAGTACTTC

d_call: .
v_call: TRBV24-1
clone_size: few
j_call: TRBJ2-1
cdr3_aa: CATSDPRLVSHNEQFF
cdr3_nt: TGTGCCACCAGTGATCCCCGACTAGTATCGCACAATGAGCAGTTCTTC

d_call: .
v_call: TRBV5-1
clone_size: few
j_call: TRBJ2-3
cdr3_aa: CASSWAQGIGVADTQYF
cdr3_nt: TGCGCCAGCAGCTGGGCCCAGGGGATTGGAGTCGCAGATACGCAGTATTTT